This T cell receptor beta chain stems from a study of blood T cell repertoires in COVID-19. The table came from immunoSEQ multiplex PCR; TCRdb's copy has only in-frame clones and leaves some out. The sample shows roughly 80,000 clones, 82% of them seen only once. This CDR3 is 15 amino acids long. Germline trimming cut 4 bases from V and 4 bases from J; bases unmatched to any gene: 8. The germline V gene has CDR1 SNHLY and CDR2 FYNNEI. The sequence was collected from a human donor in a cohort sampled during active COVID-19. The J gene is TRBJ1-1, the V gene TRBV2; 8 positions match TRBD1. The sequencing input was peripheral blood. Here the CDR3 DNA reads TGTGCCAGCAGTGCTCAACAGGGGGGTAGCACTGAAGCTTTCTTT. Its translation is CASSAQQGGSTEAFF.